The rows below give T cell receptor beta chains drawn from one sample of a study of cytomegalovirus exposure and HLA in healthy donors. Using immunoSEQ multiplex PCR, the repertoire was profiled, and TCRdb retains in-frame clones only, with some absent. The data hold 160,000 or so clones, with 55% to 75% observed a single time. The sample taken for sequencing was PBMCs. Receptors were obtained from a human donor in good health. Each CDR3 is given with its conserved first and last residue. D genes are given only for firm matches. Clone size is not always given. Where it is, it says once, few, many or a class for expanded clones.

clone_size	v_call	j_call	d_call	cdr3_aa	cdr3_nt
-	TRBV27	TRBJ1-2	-	CASSSPKAGVYGYTF	TGTGCCAGCAGTTCCCCCAAAGCGGGGGTTTATGGCTACACCTTC
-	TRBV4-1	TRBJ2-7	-	CASSQDPRTFMYEQYF	TGCGCCAGCAGCCAAGATCCACGGACTTTTATGTACGAGCAGTACTTC
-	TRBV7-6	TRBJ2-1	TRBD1	CASSLSGTGGNEQFF	TGTGCCAGCAGCTTATCCGGGACAGGGGGCAATGAGCAGTTCTTC
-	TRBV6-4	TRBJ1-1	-	CASRAHPSNTEAFF	TGTGCCAGCAGGGCACACCCGTCGAACACTGAAGCTTTCTTT
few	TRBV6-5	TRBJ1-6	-	CASSYSFGGNSPLHF	TGTGCCAGCAGTTACTCGTTCGGGGGGAATTCACCCCTCCACTTT
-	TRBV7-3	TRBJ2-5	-	CASSLVGGPGETQYF	TGTGCCAGCAGCTTGGTGGGGGGGCCGGGCGAGACCCAGTACTTC
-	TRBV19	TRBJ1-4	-	CASSIAGEKLFF	TGTGCCAGTAGTATAGCAGGGGAAAAACTGTTTTTT
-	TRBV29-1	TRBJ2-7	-	CSVEVSGGDEQYF	TGCAGCGTTGAGGTATCCGGGGGAGACGAGCAGTACTTC
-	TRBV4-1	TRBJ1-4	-	CASSQGRGGNNEKLFF	TGCGCCAGCAGCCAAGGGCGGGGCGGTAATAATGAAAAACTGTTTTTT
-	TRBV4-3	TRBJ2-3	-	CASSRGGQIDTQYF	TGCGCCAGCAGCCGAGGGGGACAAATAGATACGCAGTATTTT
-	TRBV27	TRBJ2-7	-	CASRLISGDYEQYF	TGTGCCAGCAGATTAATTTCAGGGGACTACGAGCAGTACTTC
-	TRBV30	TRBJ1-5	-	CAWKIGGALNNQPQHF	TGTGCCTGGAAGATAGGGGGGGCTTTGAACAATCAGCCCCAGCATTTT
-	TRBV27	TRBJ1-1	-	CASSLGPQEGTEAFF	TGTGCCAGCAGTTTAGGGCCCCAGGAGGGCACTGAAGCTTTCTTT
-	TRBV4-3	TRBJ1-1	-	CASSQVAGRYTEAFF	TGCGCCAGCAGCCAAGTCGCAGGGCGTTACACTGAAGCTTTCTTT
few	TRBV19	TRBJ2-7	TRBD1	CASSSGTGVEQYF	TGTGCCAGTAGTTCCGGGACAGGGGTCGAGCAGTACTTC
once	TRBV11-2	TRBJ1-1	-	CASSFEKVNTEAFF	TGTGCCAGCAGCTTTGAGAAAGTGAACACTGAAGCTTTCTTT
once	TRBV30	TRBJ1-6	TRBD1	CAWSGGQGGDSPLHF	TGTGCCTGGAGTGGAGGACAGGGTGGAGATTCACCCCTCCACTTT
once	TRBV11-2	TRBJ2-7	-	CASSLGGTYEQYF	TGTGCCAGCAGCTTGGGCGGGACCTACGAGCAGTACTTC
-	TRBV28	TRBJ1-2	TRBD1	CASGLEGADKHKYGYTF	TGTGCCAGCGGATTGGAGGGGGCCGACAAACACAAATATGGCTACACCTTC
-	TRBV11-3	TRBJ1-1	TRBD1	CASSDRLNTEAFF	TGTGCCAGCTCGGACAGGTTGAACACTGAAGCTTTCTTT
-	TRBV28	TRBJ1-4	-	CASSFTAVEGAFGKLFF	TGTGCCAGCAGTTTTACCGCAGTTGAAGGGGCCTTTGGAAAACTGTTTTTT
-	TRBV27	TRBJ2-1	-	CASSFSPSGSFDLFF	TGTGCCAGCAGTTTTAGTCCGAGCGGGTCTTTCGATCTGTTCTTC
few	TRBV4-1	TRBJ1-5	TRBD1	CASSQEGGRGPQPQHF	TGCGCCAGCAGCCAAGAAGGAGGCAGGGGGCCTCAGCCCCAGCATTTT
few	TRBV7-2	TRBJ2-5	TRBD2	CASSLVVAGGLETQYF	TGTGCCAGCAGCTTAGTTGTAGCGGGGGGGCTGGAGACCCAGTACTTC
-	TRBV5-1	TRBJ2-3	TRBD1	CASRRGQGISTDTQYF	TGCGCCAGCAGGAGGGGACAGGGGATTAGCACAGATACGCAGTATTTT
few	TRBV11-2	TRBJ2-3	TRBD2	CASSRLAGGVDTQYF	TGTGCCAGCAGCCGACTAGCGGGGGGGGTAGATACGCAGTATTTT